The clone carrying this TCR beta chain was recorded many times. What it binds is not known. CDR3 length: 15 amino acids. This sample is part of a study of CD8 T cells in ankylosing spondylitis. The study's findings and limits: Apparently characteristic of ankylosing spondylitis blood was a TCR beta motif (fewer than ten highly homologous variants).

The TCR beta libraries were generated through quantitative 5'-RACE incorporating molecular barcodes. TCRdb reanalysed the 5' RACE reads using MiXCR and keeps one entry per CDR3 protein. The sample has 150,000 to 200,000 distinct CDR3 sequences; approximately 10% are singletons. The sequencing input was blood, either unsorted or a sorted T cell fraction (not recorded which). This receptor was identified in a male donor with ankylosing spondylitis or in good health (not recorded which). V and J are TRBV21-1 and TRBJ2-3; the tabulated D call, TRBD2, remains unverified against the DNA. TRBV21-1 counts as a pseudogene. CDR3 sequence: CASSNGERGGDTQYF. The CDR3 nucleotides read TGTGCCAGCAGCAACGGGGAGCGTGGCGGAGATACGCAGTATTTT.